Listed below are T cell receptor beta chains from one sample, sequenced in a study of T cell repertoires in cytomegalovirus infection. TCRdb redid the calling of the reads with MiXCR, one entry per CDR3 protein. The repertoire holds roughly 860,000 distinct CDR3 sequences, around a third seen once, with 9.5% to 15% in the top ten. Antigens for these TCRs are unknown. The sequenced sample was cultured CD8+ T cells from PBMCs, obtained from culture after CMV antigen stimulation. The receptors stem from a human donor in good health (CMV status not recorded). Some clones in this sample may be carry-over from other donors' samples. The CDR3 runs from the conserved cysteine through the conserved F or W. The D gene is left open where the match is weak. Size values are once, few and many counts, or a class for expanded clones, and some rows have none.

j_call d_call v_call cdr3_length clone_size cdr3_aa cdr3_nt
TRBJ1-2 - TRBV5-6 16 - CASSVDSVGVFHGYTF TGTGCCAGCAGCGTGGACAGCGTTGGGGTTTTTCATGGCTACACCTTC
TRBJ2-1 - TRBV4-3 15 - CASSVGGAVYDEQFF TGCGCCAGCAGCGTTGGGGGCGCCGTATATGATGAGCAGTTCTTC
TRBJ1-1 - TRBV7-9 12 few CASSLSQSEAFF TGTGCCAGCAGCTTATCTCAGAGTGAAGCTTTCTTT
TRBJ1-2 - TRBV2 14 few CASSERGNNYGYTF TGTGCCAGCAGTGAGAGGGGGAACAACTATGGCTACACCTTC
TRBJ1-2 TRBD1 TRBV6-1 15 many CASSERDRENYGYTF TGTGCCAGCAGTGAAAGGGACAGAGAGAACTATGGCTACACCTTC
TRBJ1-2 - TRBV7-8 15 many CASSLSPTVNYGYTF TGTGCCAGCAGCTTATCCCCGACAGTTAACTATGGCTACACCTTC
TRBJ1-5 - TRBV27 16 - CASSLRARVLNQPQHF TGTGCCAGCAGTTTAAGGGCCAGGGTCCTCAATCAGCCCCAGCATTTT
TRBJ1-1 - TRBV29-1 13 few CSVRSHSNTEAFF TGCAGCGTTCGCTCCCACTCCAACACTGAAGCTTTCTTT
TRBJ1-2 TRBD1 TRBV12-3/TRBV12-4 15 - CASSFGQGAGNGYTF TGTGCCAGCAGTTTCGGACAGGGGGCGGGGAATGGCTACACCTTC
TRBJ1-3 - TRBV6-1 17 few CASSELAAPGSGNTIYF TGTGCCAGCAGTGAATTGGCGGCCCCTGGCTCTGGAAACACCATATATTTT
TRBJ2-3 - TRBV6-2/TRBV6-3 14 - CASSYGGGIDTQYF TGTGCCAGCAGTTACGGGGGCGGTATAGATACGCAGTATTTT
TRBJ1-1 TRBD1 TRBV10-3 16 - CAISESRTGGDTEAFF TGTGCCATCAGTGAGTCCCGGACAGGGGGGGACACTGAAGCTTTCTTT
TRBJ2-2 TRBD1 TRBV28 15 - CASRIVDRYTGELFF TGTGCCAGCAGGATTGTGGACAGGTACACCGGGGAGCTGTTTTTT
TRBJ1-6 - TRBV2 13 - CASRDDRNSPLHF TGTGCCAGCAGAGATGACAGAAATTCACCCCTCCACTTT
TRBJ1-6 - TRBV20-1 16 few CSASFVGSSYNSPLHF TGCAGTGCTAGTTTTGTGGGGAGCTCCTATAATTCACCCCTCCACTTT
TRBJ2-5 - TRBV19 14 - CASSIGRYQETQYF TGTGCCAGTAGTATCGGCAGATATCAAGAGACCCAGTACTTC
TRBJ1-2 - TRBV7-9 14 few CASIGGTGNYGYTF TGTGCCAGCATAGGAGGCACAGGCAACTATGGCTACACCTTC
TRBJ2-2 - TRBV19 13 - CASSIKGTGELFF TGTGCCAGTAGTATCAAAGGGACCGGGGAGCTGTTTTTT
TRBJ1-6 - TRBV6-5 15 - CASSDDGRAGSPLHF TGTGCCAGCAGCGACGACGGACGGGCGGGTTCACCCCTCCACTTT